Listed here are 30 T cell receptor beta chains from one sample, sequenced in a study of cytotoxic CD8 clonotypes in ibrutinib-treated CLL. Assay used: immunoSEQ multiplex PCR; TCRdb lists only in-frame clones, some missing. The sample lists around 41,000 clones; about three quarters were seen once. Sequencing used PBMCs, obtained at disease progression, from a patient treated with ibrutinib. Receptors originate from a human donor with chronic lymphocytic leukemia.

J is TRBJ2-7 and V is TRBV5-6; the match to TRBD1 covers 9 bases. The CDR3 runs 16 residues. Germline loops: CDR1 SGHDT, CDR2 YYEEEE. J lost 3 bases, V lost 4 bases, and 11 bases had no gene match. CDR3 residues: CASSPPGQGRYYEQYF. The CDR3 DNA sequence: TGTGCCAGCAGCCCACCGGGACAGGGAAGATACTACGAGCAGTACTTC.

V is TRBV11-2 and J is TRBJ2-2; tentative D call: TRBD1 (6 bases). The CDR3 length is 14 residues. Per the germline V gene, CDR1 is SGHAT and CDR2 is FQNNGV. V gave up 6 bases and J gave up 6 bases, with 14 bases separating them. The CDR3 coding sequence is TGTGCCAGCAGAAAACAGGGATACCCCGGGGAGCTGTTTTTT. Translation: CASRKQGYPGELFF.

The V call is TRBV5-1, the J call TRBJ2-2, with D possibly TRBD2 on 6 matching bases. There are 17 residues in the CDR3. Germline-derived CDR1 and CDR2 are SGHRS and YFSETQ. Trimming left V 0 bases short and J 0 bases short, with 12 bases between. CDR3 in amino acids: CASSLGVAASNTGELFF. The CDR3 coding sequence is TGCGCCAGCAGCTTGGGGGTAGCGGCGTCGAACACCGGGGAGCTGTTTTTT.

The rearrangement uses TRBV7-9 and TRBJ2-1, with D possibly TRBD1 on 6 matching bases. V lost 3 bases and J lost 6, with 12 bases in between. Germline assignment: CDR1 SEHNR and CDR2 FQNEAQ (reference sequence). The CDR3 length is 14 residues. The CDR3 DNA reads as TGTGCCAGCAGCTTCCCCGGCAGGGGCAATGAGCAGTTCTTC. Its protein is CASSFPGRGNEQFF.

This clone was seen a handful of times. The chain joins TRBV13 to TRBJ1-4; D is perhaps TRBD1 (6 bases). This CDR3 spans 14 amino acids. The V and J ends lost 6 bases and 3 bases respectively, with 11 bases between them. The germline V gene encodes CDR1 PRHDT and CDR2 FYEKMQ (reference sequence). The CDR3 region is CASSRGLANEKLFF. DNA for the CDR3: TGTGCCAGCAGTCGGGGGCTGGCTAATGAAAAACTGTTTTTT.

This clone occurred a few times. The chain employs TRBV5-1 and TRBJ1-6, with 7 bases lining up with TRBD1. The trim removed 2 bases at V and 7 bases at J, leaving 9 bases unmatched. Germline CDR1 is SGHRS and CDR2 is YFSETQ. The CDR3 loop spans 16 amino acids. The CDR3 sequence: CASSLSVRTGNSPLHF. The CDR3 DNA sequence: TGCGCCAGCAGCTTATCAGTACGGACAGGCAATTCACCCCTCCACTTT.

The chain combines TRBV7-9 with TRBJ2-7; TRBD2 aligns across 13 bases. This CDR3 is 18 amino acids long. J lost 6 bases, V lost 5 bases, and 16 bases had no gene match. The germline V gene has CDR1 SEHNR and CDR2 FQNEAQ (reference sequence). CDR3 DNA: TGTGCCAGCAGCCCCGGGACTAGCGGGAAAGGGGTAAAAGGCGAGCAGTACTTC. Translation gives CASSPGTSGKGVKGEQYF.

This clone was recorded only once. V and J are TRBV27 and TRBJ2-5; D possibly corresponds to TRBD1 (5 bases). The CDR3 sequence is 15 residues long. Trimming removed 6 bases at V and 1 base at J, with 15 bases between. Germline assignment: CDR1 MNHEY and CDR2 SMNVEV (reference sequence). The CDR3 bases are TGTGCCAGCAGCAACCCGTCAGGGTTCCAAGAGACCCAGTACTTC. This gives the protein CASSNPSGFQETQYF.

The rearrangement links TRBV28 to TRBJ2-3, with a tentative D call TRBD1 (5 bases). There are 14 residues in the CDR3. Per germline, CDR1 MDHEN and CDR2 SYDVKM. Between the trimmed V and J ends, which lost 2 bases and 2 bases, there was a span of 8 bases. The CDR3 here is CASSLAGITDTQYF. The CDR3 DNA sequence: TGTGCCAGCAGTTTAGCAGGGATCACAGATACGCAGTATTTT.

The chain is built from TRBV29-1 and TRBJ1-1; no definite D call. There are 13 residues in the CDR3. The germline CDR1 and CDR2 sequences are SQVTM and ANQGSEA. V was clipped by 4 bases and J by 1 base, with 10 bases between them. The CDR3 DNA follows: TGCAGCGTTGGGTGGACGGCGAACACTGAAGCTTTCTTT. Translating it yields CSVGWTANTEAFF.

The chain carries TRBV25-1 and TRBJ2-3, with 10 bases fitting TRBD1. Germline V gene data show CDR1 as MGHDK and CDR2 as SYGVNS. The CDR3 loop spans 17 amino acids. V lost 1 base, J lost 3 bases, and 7 bases stayed unmatched. The CDR3: CASSESNDRGLTDTQYF. The CDR3 bases are TGTGCCAGCAGTGAATCTAATGACAGGGGGCTAACAGATACGCAGTATTTT.

J is TRBJ2-7 and V is TRBV5-1, with no clear D. CDR1 is SGHRS and CDR2 is YFSETQ in the germline V gene. The CDR3 has 15 residues. V was shortened by 0 bases and J by 4 bases, with 14 bases between the two germline ends. DNA for the CDR3: TGCGCCAGCAGCTTGGAACCGCAGGACGGTTACGAGCAGTACTTC. Residues: CASSLEPQDGYEQYF.

This clone was observed a few times. CDR3: CASSLDGNYGYTF. In nucleotides, the CDR3 is TGTGCCAGCAGCTTGGACGGAAACTATGGCTACACCTTC. The chain recombines TRBV7-3 with TRBJ1-2; D not resolved. V was trimmed by 3 bases and J by 2 bases, leaving 7 bases between them. CDR3 length: 13 residues. Germline V gives CDR1 SGHTA, CDR2 FQGTGA.

CDR3 sequence (DNA): TGTGCCAGCAGTGAATTAGGGGGCGCGGGGGAGCAGTACTTC. Translation gives CASSELGGAGEQYF. This chain links TRBV2 with TRBJ2-7; maybe TRBD1 (7 bases). The CDR3 has 14 residues. CDR1 and CDR2 from the germline V gene are SNHLY and FYNNEI. Trimming removed 2 bases at V and 7 bases at J, with 15 bases between.

V and J are TRBV18 and TRBJ1-3; D uncertain. The CDR3 extends over 15 amino acids. V lost 2 bases and J 2 bases, leaving 10 bases between the germline ends. Germline loops: CDR1 KGHSH, CDR2 LQKENI. The CDR3 nucleotides read TGTGCCAGCTCACCATGGTTAGCTGCTGGAAACACCATATATTTT. Protein: CASSPWLAAGNTIYF.

This chain joins TRBV7-9 and TRBJ1-1; possibly TRBD1 for D (6 bases). The CDR3 totals 13 residues. V was clipped by 6 bases and J by 3 bases, with 11 bases between them. Germline V gene lookup returns CDR1 SEHNR and CDR2 FQNEAQ (reference sequence). In DNA form, the CDR3 reads TGTGCCAGCAGGTATGAGGGGGACACTGAAGCTTTCTTT. Its protein product is CASRYEGDTEAFF.

The chain is built from TRBV6-5 and TRBJ2-7, with 9 bases aligning to TRBD1. Germline V CDR1 and CDR2: MNHEY, SVGAGI. The CDR3 is made up of 15 amino acids. V dropped 5 bases and J dropped 1; count of bases not matched to a gene: 6. The CDR3 sequence: CASSQDRGGSYEQYF. DNA of the CDR3: TGTGCCAGCAGTCAGGACAGGGGAGGTTCCTACGAGCAGTACTTC.

J is TRBJ1-2 and V is TRBV9; D remains ambiguous. V shed 0 bases and J shed 5 bases, with 11 bases lying between them. The CDR3 extends over 14 amino acids. CDR1 is SGDLS and CDR2 is YYNGEE in the germline V gene. The CDR3 DNA reads TGTGCCAGCAGCGTAGACGGAGAAGGGTATGGCTACACCTTC. Amino acid sequence: CASSVDGEGYGYTF.

The rearrangement links TRBV9 to TRBJ2-3; 8 bases agree with TRBD2. Germline CDR1 and CDR2: SGDLS and YYNGEE. Unmatched junction bases numbered 8, after V lost 4 bases and J lost 4 bases. The CDR3 runs to 15 residues. CDR3 sequence (DNA): TGTGCCAGCAGCCTCCAGACTAGCGTGTCAGATACGCAGTATTTT. Translating gives CASSLQTSVSDTQYF.

The CDR3: CASSLWASGSTDTQYF. DNA for the CDR3: TGTGCCAGCAGCTTATGGGCTAGCGGGAGCACAGATACGCAGTATTTT. V is TRBV7-9 and J is TRBJ2-3, with 8 bases fitting TRBD2. This CDR3 is 16 amino acids long. V trimming: 2 bases; J trimming: 0 bases; junction bases outside the gene matches: 4. CDR1 is SEHNR, CDR2 FQNEAQ, per germline (reference sequence).

The rearrangement uses TRBV11-2 and TRBJ1-2, with a possible D match to TRBD1 (6 bases). This CDR3 is built from 15 residues. Trimming stripped 5 bases from V and 4 bases from J, with 17 bases between. The germline V gene encodes CDR1 SGHAT and CDR2 FQNNGV. CDR3 region: CASSPISQGTYGYTF. In nucleotides, the CDR3 is TGTGCCAGCAGCCCCATCTCTCAGGGGACCTATGGCTACACCTTC.

The chain combines TRBV7-6 with TRBJ2-3; D remains ambiguous. Trimming removed 1 base at V and 6 bases at J, with 17 bases between. The CDR3 is 16 amino acids. CDR1 and CDR2 (germline): SGHVS, FNYEAQ. The CDR3 reads CASSLGGDQTSDTQYF. CDR3 nucleotides: TGTGCCAGCAGCTTAGGTGGAGATCAAACCTCTGATACGCAGTATTTT.

CDR3 amino acids: CASSRGAGELFF. The CDR3 bases are TGTGCCAGCAGCCGCGGGGCCGGGGAGCTGTTTTTT. V and J are TRBV28 and TRBJ2-2; D may be TRBD2 (6 bases). This CDR3 has 12 residues. Germline-derived CDR1 and CDR2 are MDHEN and SYDVKM. The V end was cut by 6 bases, the J end by 6 bases, with 8 bases between.

The V call is TRBV6-6, the J call TRBJ1-2, with D possibly TRBD1 on 5 matching bases. In germline, CDR1 is MNHNY, CDR2 SVGAGI (reference sequence). Trimming shortened V by 2 bases and J by 4 bases, and 11 bases separated the two germline ends. The CDR3 is 14 amino acids. The CDR3 DNA reads TGTGCCAGCAGTTACGACAGTAATTTCTATGGCTACACCTTC. It yields the protein CASSYDSNFYGYTF.

Of note for this clone: Sequence at one end of the junction differs from germline and may be a read error. The chain has TRBV5-1 and TRBJ2-1, with D possibly TRBD2 on 6 matching bases. The germline CDR1 and CDR2 sequences are SGHRS and YFSETQ. This CDR3 is built from 12 residues. This chain's CDR3 is CASSLEGGVRVF. CDR3 DNA: TGCGCCAGCAGCTTGGAGGGCGGGGTAAGGGTCTTC.

This clone turned up a few times. This rearrangement joins TRBV19 to TRBJ1-5; D may be TRBD1 (5 bases). The CDR3 spans 15 residues. Germline loops: CDR1 LNHDA, CDR2 SQIVND (reference sequence). V was cut by 3 bases and J by 1 base, with 10 bases left in between. DNA of the CDR3: TGTGCCAGTAGTATTGGGGGGAGAAGCAATCAGCCCCAGCATTTT. Protein: CASSIGGRSNQPQHF.

The chain recombines TRBV19 with TRBJ2-2; D ambiguous. The CDR3 consists of 12 residues. The germline V and J ends were trimmed by 5 bases and 6 bases, with 7 bases remaining between them. Germline V gene data show CDR1 as LNHDA and CDR2 as SQIVND (reference sequence). The CDR3 protein is CASSPLAGELFF. The CDR3 DNA is TGTGCCAGTAGTCCCCTAGCCGGGGAGCTGTTTTTT.

The chain combines TRBV5-1 with TRBJ1-4; 7 bases are shared with TRBD1. Unmatched junction bases numbered 9, after V lost 1 base and J lost 3 bases. Germline CDR1 is SGHRS and CDR2 is YFSETQ. This CDR3 has 17 residues. CDR3 DNA: TGCGCCAGCAGCTTGCCTGGGACAGCCTCAGCTAATGAAAAACTGTTTTTT. It specifies CASSLPGTASANEKLFF. Together with reference TRBV5-1 and TRBJ1-4, the CDR3 gives the full variable domain: KAGVTQTPRYLIKTRGQQVTLSCSPISGHRSVSWYQQTPGQGLQFLFEYFSETQRNKGNFPGRFSGRQFSNSRSEMNVSTLELGDSALYLCASSLPGTASANEKLFFGSGTQLSVL.

This clone was observed a few times. This rearrangement joins TRBV6-1 to TRBJ1-2, with TRBD1 matching over 9 bases. This CDR3 region has 15 residues. Germline V CDR1 and CDR2: MNHNS, SASEGT. V was pared by 6 bases and J by 2 bases, with 7 bases of the junction left unmatched. Here the CDR3 DNA reads TGTGCCAGCAGGATGGGGGGACAGGGAAACTATGGCTACACCTTC. As protein: CASRMGGQGNYGYTF.

The V and J genes are TRBV27 and TRBJ1-1; D is ambiguous. Trimming left V 3 bases short and J 4 bases short, with 12 bases between. Germline V gene sequence: CDR1 MNHEY, CDR2 SMNVEV (reference sequence). The CDR3 is made up of 14 amino acids. In nucleotides, the CDR3 is TGTGCCAGCAGTTTTAAGGGAGGGCTCACTGAAGCTTTCTTT. It specifies CASSFKGGLTEAFF.